The sequence of this T cell receptor beta chain was determined in a study of T cells after posttransplantation cyclophosphamide. The trim removed 3 bases at V and 6 bases at J, leaving 3 bases unmatched. The CDR3 extends over 14 amino acids. Study-wide results and caveats: Skin or GI-infiltrating T cells shared few TRB sequences with blood.

Some clones are missing from TCRdb's copy, which holds only in-frame ones; the method was immunoSEQ multiplex PCR. Recorded here are about 12,000 clones, none singletons. This clone was recorded many times. Its target is not known. The specimen was PBMCs. This TCR was sampled from a woman between 40 and 55 years old in good health, CMV-negative, and a related stem cell transplant donor. The chain carries TRBV12-3 or TRBV12-4 and TRBJ2-1; 9 nucleotides match TRBD2. CDR3 protein: CASSFGGGANEQFF. DNA for the CDR3: TGTGCCAGCAGTTTTGGCGGGGGGGCCAATGAGCAGTTCTTC.